The 24 T cell receptor beta chains in this list originate from one sample, sequenced in a study of Graves' ophthalmopathy and Graves' hyperthyroidism. RNA transcripts provided the template for amplifying TCR beta CDR3 regions. Second-round multiplex PCR came after a first-round RT-PCR that employed HTBI primers. In TCRdb, the multiplex PCR reads were re-called with MiXCR into one record per CDR3 protein. The data show fewer than 350,000 distinct CDR3 sequences, with about 17% seen just once and around an eighth held by the top ten. Material: peripheral blood. The receptors here all came from an adult man with Graves' ophthalmopathy.

This sequence joins TRBV2 and TRBJ1-5; the match to TRBD1 covers 7 bases. Germline CDR1 reads SNHLY; CDR2 reads FYNNEI. This CDR3 contains 15 residues. V was pared by 6 bases and J by 6 bases, with 11 bases of the junction left unmatched. CDR3 coding DNA: TGTGCCAGCAGCGGGAGAGGGGGCTCGGGTCAGCCCCAGCATTTT. It yields the protein CASSGRGGSGQPQHF.

This clonotype has a count of ten or more. The chain links TRBV7-8 to TRBJ2-7, with 9 nucleotides matching TRBD1. This CDR3 has 15 residues. Trimming at V came to 5 bases and at J to 4 bases, leaving 9 bases not matched to a gene. Germline lookup yields CDR1 SGHVS and CDR2 FQNEAQ. CDR3 sequence reads: CASSLNRGPSYEQYF. The CDR3 nucleotides read TGTGCCAGCAGCCTAAACAGGGGGCCTTCGTACGAGCAGTACTTC.

This clonotype showed up many times. V is TRBV11-2 and J is TRBJ2-7; 8 bases match TRBD1. Losses at the gene ends were 0 bases for V and 12 bases for J; bases not matched to a gene: 10. The CDR3 is 14 amino acids. Germline CDR1 reads SGHAT; CDR2 reads FQNNGV. CDR3 nucleotides: TGTGCCAGCAGCTTAGATCGGCCCGGGACAGGAACGTACTTC. It encodes CASSLDRPGTGTYF.

This clonotype came up many times. V is TRBV24-1 and J is TRBJ2-5; no clear D. V gave up 1 base and J gave up 7 bases, with 15 bases separating them. The CDR3 has 15 residues. Germline CDR1 KGHDR, CDR2 SFDVKD. DNA of the CDR3: TGTGCCACCAGTGATTTTGGCTCCCATTCGGGGACCCAGTACTTC. Protein: CATSDFGSHSGTQYF.

This clonotype was counted at least ten times. This chain joins TRBV10-3 and TRBJ2-7; 10 positions match TRBD2. Looked up from germline, CDR1 is ENHRY and CDR2 is SYGVKD. V was pared by 6 bases and J by 4 bases, with 12 bases of the junction left unmatched. CDR3 length: 16 residues. CDR3 protein: CAISPTLSSGSYEQYF. The CDR3 nucleotides read TGTGCCATCAGCCCCACCCTATCTAGCGGGAGTTACGAGCAGTACTTC.

This clonotype was counted many times. The chain is built from TRBV20-1 and TRBJ2-2, with D possibly matching TRBD1 (6 bases). The length of the CDR3 is 13 residues. Germline-derived CDR1 and CDR2 are DFQATT and SNEGSKA (reference sequence). V lost 1 base and J lost 5, with 8 bases in between. Here the CDR3 reads CSARARGTGELFF. The CDR3 region has the DNA TGCAGTGCTAGAGCCAGGGGAACCGGGGAGCTGTTTTTT.

This clonotype was seen repeatedly, ten times or more. This rearrangement joins TRBV20-1 to TRBJ2-7; the match to TRBD2 covers 11 bases. The ends lost 5 bases at V and 6 bases at J; junction bases unmatched: 9. The CDR3 is 14 amino acids. Germline CDR1 and CDR2: DFQATT and SNEGSKA (reference sequence). The DNA for the CDR3 is TGCAGTGCTCCTATTAGCGGGAGGGCCGGCGAGCAGTACTTC. Its protein product is CSAPISGRAGEQYF.

The chain has TRBV19 and TRBJ1-1, with 8 bases matching TRBD1. Looked up from germline, CDR1 is LNHDA and CDR2 is SQIVND (reference sequence). J lost 4 bases, V lost 5 bases, and 9 bases had no gene match. This CDR3 is 15 amino acids long. CDR3 nucleotide sequence: TGTGCCAGTAGTCCCCAGGGGGCGATGAGCACTGAAGCTTTCTTT. Translated, it gives CASSPQGAMSTEAFF.

This clonotype has ten or more counts. The chain links TRBV11-3 to TRBJ1-1; D remains unclear. Germline CDR1 and CDR2: SGHNT and YENEEA. The CDR3 extends over 12 amino acids. The V gene lost 0 bases and the J gene lost 11 bases, with 10 bases spanning the gap. The CDR3: CASSLDGYGAFF. Here the CDR3 DNA reads TGTGCCAGCAGCTTAGATGGTTACGGGGCTTTCTTT. The full variable domain, in which reference TRBV11-3 and TRBJ1-1 provide the parts outside the CDR3, is EAGVVQSPRYKIIEKKQPVAFWCNPISGHNTLYWYLQNLGQGPELLIRYENEEAVDDSQLPKDRFSAERLKGVDSTLKIQPAELGDSAVYLCASSLDGYGAFFGQGTRLTVV.

This clonotype showed up many times. This chain connects TRBV6-5 to TRBJ1-2, with D perhaps TRBD1 (5 bases). The CDR3 is 15 residues long. Germline V CDR1 and CDR2: MNHEY, SVGAGI. V lost 2 bases to trimming and J lost 3 bases, with 13 bases between them. Written as DNA, the CDR3 is TGTGCCAGCAGTTACACGGGGACGGAGGACTATGGCTACACCTTC. This translates into CASSYTGTEDYGYTF.

This clonotype came up many times. J is TRBJ2-7 and V is TRBV10-3; D gene unclear. The V end was cut by 8 bases, the J end by 2 bases, with 7 bases between. The CDR3 runs to 11 residues. CDR1 and CDR2 from the germline V gene are ENHRY and SYGVKD. The CDR3 protein is CAISGAYEQYF. CDR3 bases: TGTGCCATCTCTGGGGCCTACGAGCAGTACTTC.

The table lists this clonotype with many counts. This chain connects TRBV12-3 or TRBV12-4 to TRBJ1-2; no clear D gene. The CDR3 runs to 12 residues. Deletions cut 6 bases from V and 5 bases from J, with 10 bases between. This CDR3 reads CASSPDYYGYTF. DNA of the CDR3: TGTGCCAGCAGCCCCGACTATTATGGCTACACCTTC.

In this sample, this clonotype turned up many times. This rearrangement joins TRBV6-1 to TRBJ2-5; D ambiguous. The CDR3 consists of 14 residues. The germline V gene has CDR1 MNHNS and CDR2 SASEGT. Trimming pared 2 bases from V and 5 bases from J, leaving 12 bases between. DNA for the CDR3: TGTGCCAGCAGTGAATCCCCGGGTCCGGAGACCCAGTACTTC. Amino acids: CASSESPGPETQYF.

This clonotype was seen ten or more times. This sequence joins TRBV29-1 and TRBJ2-7, with 7 bases fitting TRBD1. CDR3 length equals 13 residues. Germline loops: CDR1 SQVTM, CDR2 ANQGSEA. The J segment lost 0 bases and the V segment lost 4 bases, leaving 3 bases of the junction unmatched. The DNA of the CDR3 is TGCAGCGTTGCAGGGGGAGACTCCTACGAGCAGTACTTC. Translation: CSVAGGDSYEQYF.

This clonotype was recorded at least ten times. The CDR3 does not end in the conserved phenylalanine or tryptophan, so this is likely a read error. The chain couples TRBV2 to TRBJ2-7, with 15 bases that match TRBD2. Germline trimming cut 0 bases from V and 0 bases from J; bases unmatched to any gene: 6. Germline CDR1 is SNHLY and CDR2 is FYNNEI. The CDR3 loop spans 19 amino acids. CDR3 DNA sequence: TGTGCCAGCAGTGAAGCTTCCTTGGGACTAGCGGGGGGCTCCTACGAGCAGTACCTC. This encodes CASSEASLGLAGGSYEQYL.

This clonotype appeared many times. This chain uses TRBV6-5 with TRBJ2-5, with 12 bases fitting TRBD2. Germline V CDR1 and CDR2: MNHEY, SVGAGI. The CDR3 loop spans 17 amino acids. V lost 0 bases and J lost 4; bases outside the gene matches: 6. CDR3 region: CASSYSFLAGGGETQYF. The CDR3 DNA sequence: TGTGCCAGCAGTTACTCGTTTCTAGCGGGAGGGGGAGAGACCCAGTACTTC.

This clonotype has ten or more counts. This chain uses TRBV30 with TRBJ2-2; D remains unclear. The CDR3 extends over 11 amino acids. Between the trimmed V and J ends, which lost 4 bases and 3 bases, there was a span of 3 bases. The germline V gene has CDR1 GTSNPN and CDR2 SVGIG (reference sequence). CDR3 amino acids: CAWTDTGELFF. In DNA form, the CDR3 reads TGTGCCTGGACAGACACCGGGGAGCTGTTTTTT.

This chain connects TRBV18 to TRBJ2-3; D possibly corresponds to TRBD1 (5 bases). Trimming took off 6 bases at V and 4 bases at J, with 14 bases between the two ends. This CDR3 has 14 residues. Germline values: CDR1 KGHSH, CDR2 LQKENI. The CDR3 loop reads CASSLQGFADTQYF. The CDR3 DNA follows: TGTGCCAGCTCGCTCCAGGGATTTGCAGATACGCAGTATTTT.

The sample holds many counts of this clonotype. This CDR3 is CASRRQGPYEQYF. The CDR3 nucleotides are TGTGCCAGCAGAAGACAGGGGCCCTACGAGCAGTACTTC. The rearrangement joins TRBV19 to TRBJ2-7; 8 bases fit TRBD1. With V trimmed by 9 bases and J by 2 bases, 6 bases remained unmatched. The germline gives CDR1 LNHDA, CDR2 SQIVND (reference sequence). The CDR3 extends over 13 amino acids.

This clonotype was seen ten or more times. The chain joins TRBV15 to TRBJ1-1, with TRBD1 matching over 9 bases. The CDR3 runs 14 residues. V lost 3 bases, J lost 7 bases, and 6 bases stayed unmatched. From germline, CDR1 is LNHNV and CDR2 YYDKDF (reference sequence). The CDR3 nucleotides are TGTGCCACCAGCAGCGGACAGGGGATAGTTGAAGCTTTCTTT. Amino acids: CATSSGQGIVEAFF.

Ten or more counts support this clonotype. The J gene is TRBJ2-5, the V gene TRBV20-1, with 7 bases matching TRBD1. The V segment lost 5 bases and the J segment 5 bases; nucleotides outside the gene matches: 14. This CDR3 comprises 15 residues. Per germline, CDR1 DFQATT and CDR2 SNEGSKA (reference sequence). CDR3 in amino acids: CSAAQLDRAGETQYF. The CDR3 DNA sequence: TGCAGTGCTGCTCAACTCGACAGGGCAGGGGAGACCCAGTACTTC.

This clonotype was seen many times. The J gene is TRBJ1-5, the V gene TRBV19, with D possibly matching TRBD1 (5 bases). Germline CDR1 and CDR2: LNHDA and SQIVND (reference sequence). The germline V and J ends were trimmed by 7 bases and 1 base, with 14 bases remaining between them. The CDR3 is made up of 15 amino acids. CDR3 bases: TGTGCCAGTACCCCCTTTGGGGCGAGCAATCAGCCCCAGCATTTT. Amino acid sequence: CASTPFGASNQPQHF.

This clonotype has a count of ten or more. This chain connects TRBV27 to TRBJ2-2, with a tentative D call TRBD2 (5 bases). This CDR3 region has 17 residues. V was trimmed by 1 base and J by 6 bases, leaving 18 bases between them. Germline-derived CDR1 and CDR2 are MNHEY and SMNVEV (reference sequence). The CDR3 loop reads CASSLLHSPPRAGELFF. For the CDR3, the DNA is TGTGCCAGCAGTTTATTACATAGCCCCCCGCGGGCCGGGGAGCTGTTTTTT.

Many counts were recorded for this clonotype. The J gene is TRBJ1-2, the V gene TRBV30, with D perhaps TRBD1 (6 bases). V was shortened by 3 bases and J by 5 bases, with 19 bases between the two germline ends. This CDR3 is 15 amino acids long. The germline CDR1 and CDR2 sequences are GTSNPN and SVGIG (reference sequence). CDR3 sequence (DNA): TGTGCCTGGAGGCCCGCGGGGAGGGGGAGGTATGGCTACACCTTC. This encodes CAWRPAGRGRYGYTF.